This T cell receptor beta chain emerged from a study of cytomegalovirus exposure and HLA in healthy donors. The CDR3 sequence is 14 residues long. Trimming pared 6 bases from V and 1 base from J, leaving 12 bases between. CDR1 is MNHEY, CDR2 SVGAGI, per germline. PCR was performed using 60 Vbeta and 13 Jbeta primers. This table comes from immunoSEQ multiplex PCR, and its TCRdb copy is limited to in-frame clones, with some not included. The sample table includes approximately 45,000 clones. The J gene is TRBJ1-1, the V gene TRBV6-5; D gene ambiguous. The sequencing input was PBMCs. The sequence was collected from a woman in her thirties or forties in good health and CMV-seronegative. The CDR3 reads CASSPAGRNTEAFF. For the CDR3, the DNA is TGTGCCAGCAGCCCAGCGGGCCGGAACACTGAAGCTTTCTTT.